The 17 T cell receptor beta chains in this list originate from one sample, sequenced in a study of blood T cell repertoires in COVID-19. The table came from immunoSEQ multiplex PCR; TCRdb's copy has only in-frame clones and leaves some out. The sample yields more than 250,000 clones, around 86% seen once. What was sequenced was peripheral blood. These receptors were taken from a woman aged 50 to 60 with acute or convalescent COVID-19.

The genes are TRBV30 and TRBJ1-2; D possibly corresponds to TRBD1 (6 bases). V dropped 8 bases and J dropped 8 bases, with 27 bases sitting between them. This CDR3 spans 15 amino acids. CDR1 and CDR2 (germline): GTSNPN, SVGIG (reference sequence). The CDR3 nucleotides read TGTGCCGTTACCGGGGGGCGACCCCTCTATGGGGGCTACACCTTC. This codes for CAVTGGRPLYGGYTF.

V is TRBV30 and J is TRBJ1-6; maybe TRBD1 (5 bases). This CDR3 is 14 amino acids long. Germline assignment: CDR1 GTSNPN and CDR2 SVGIG (reference sequence). V was shortened by 4 bases and J by 4 bases, with 11 bases between the two germline ends. CDR3 sequence (DNA): TGTGCCTGGAATTTGGGGCAGTATAATTCACCCCTCCACTTT. Encoded protein: CAWNLGQYNSPLHF.

J is TRBJ1-1 and V is TRBV6-5, with TRBD1 matching 7 bases. Losses at the gene ends were 10 bases for V and 5 bases for J; bases not matched to a gene: 7. The CDR3 spans 12 residues. The germline CDR1 and CDR2 sequences are MNHEY and SVGAGI. The CDR3 spells CATRDSGTEAFF. Written as DNA, the CDR3 is TGTGCCACGCGGGACAGTGGGACTGAAGCTTTCTTT.

A remark on this clone: The same CDR3 can be traced to other DNA sequences in this sample. The chain recombines TRBV3-1 (or the pseudogene TRBV3-2) with TRBJ1-2; D gene ambiguous. V lost 0 bases and J lost 8, with 13 bases in between. Germline V gene lookup returns CDR1 LGHDT and CDR2 YNNKEL (reference sequence). The CDR3 loop spans 14 amino acids. The CDR3 nucleotides read TGTGCCAGCAGCCAAGAGTGGAGCGTATCGGGCTACACCTTC. Its protein product is CASSQEWSVSGYTF.

V is TRBV5-1 and J is TRBJ2-7; 7 nucleotides agree with TRBD1. This CDR3 region has 13 residues. Trimming cost V 3 bases and J 7 bases; bases outside gene matches: 7. The germline V gene has CDR1 SGHRS and CDR2 YFSETQ. CDR3 loop: CASSSGTEKEQYF. CDR3 sequence (DNA): TGCGCCAGCAGCTCCGGGACAGAAAAGGAGCAGTACTTC.

As DNA, the CDR3 is TGTGCCAGCAGGCCCATAGCGGGAGGGGGGTCCTACAATGAGCAGTTCTTC. Translating it yields CASRPIAGGGSYNEQFF. The rearrangement links TRBV28 to TRBJ2-1; 11 bases fit TRBD2. This CDR3 spans 17 amino acids. The germline gives CDR1 MDHEN, CDR2 SYDVKM. V was clipped by 6 bases and J by 1 base; unmatched bases: 8.

The V gene is TRBV7-2, the J gene TRBJ2-2, with 12 positions matching TRBD2. Germline CDR1 reads SGHTA; CDR2 reads FQGNSA. This CDR3 region has 16 residues. The V and J ends lost 5 bases and 5 bases, in that order; junction bases with no gene match: 6. The CDR3: CASSSLAGGVTGELFF. In DNA, the CDR3 is TGTGCCAGCAGCAGTCTAGCGGGAGGGGTGACCGGGGAGCTGTTTTTT.

The chain has TRBV5-1 and TRBJ1-1, with 7 bases lining up with TRBD1. Per the germline V gene, CDR1 is SGHRS and CDR2 is YFSETQ. V shed 4 bases, J shed 0 bases, and the junction held 6 bases outside the gene matches. The CDR3 has 15 amino acids. This CDR3 reads CASSGSTGLNTEAFF. In DNA, the CDR3 is TGCGCCAGCAGCGGGTCGACAGGGTTGAACACTGAAGCTTTCTTT.

The V gene is TRBV7-2, the J gene TRBJ2-5, with D possibly matching TRBD2 (5 bases). The germline CDR1 and CDR2 sequences are SGHTA and FQGNSA. This CDR3 spans 13 amino acids. The V gene lost 3 bases and the J gene lost 5 bases, with 10 bases spanning the gap. CDR3 residues: CASSFEGSETQYF. In nucleotides, the CDR3 is TGTGCCAGCAGCTTCGAGGGATCGGAGACCCAGTACTTC.

V gene TRBV28 combines with J gene TRBJ1-4; no firm D call. From germline, CDR1 is MDHEN and CDR2 SYDVKM. The CDR3 extends over 13 amino acids. V was pared by 2 bases and J by 8 bases, with 9 bases between. The CDR3 DNA reads as TGTGCCAGCAGTTTAGTGCGTTACGAAAAACTGTTTTTT. Translated: CASSLVRYEKLFF.

The V and J genes are TRBV28 and TRBJ1-5, with D perhaps TRBD1 (6 bases). The CDR3 spans 14 residues. CDR1 is MDHEN and CDR2 is SYDVKM in the germline V gene. Trimming cost V 3 bases and J 4 bases, with 10 bases left between them. CDR3 in amino acids: CASSFFQGNQPQHF. The CDR3 nucleotides read TGTGCCAGCAGTTTCTTTCAGGGGAATCAGCCCCAGCATTTT.

The chain is built from TRBV9 and TRBJ2-5, with 12 bases identical to TRBD2. CDR1 and CDR2 (germline): SGDLS, YYNGEE. The CDR3 runs 16 residues. V dropped 0 bases and J dropped 4; count of bases not matched to a gene: 4. Written as DNA, the CDR3 is TGTGCCAGCAGCGTAGTTGGGACTAGCGGGCTAGAGACCCAGTACTTC. It yields the protein CASSVVGTSGLETQYF. The full variable domain, completed using reference TRBV9 and TRBJ2-5, is DSGVTQTPKHLITATGQRVTLRCSPRSGDLSVYWYQQSLDQGLQFLIQYYNGEERAKGNILERFSAQQFPDLHSELNLSSLELGDSALYFCASSVVGTSGLETQYFGPGTRLLVL.

The rearrangement joins TRBV28 to TRBJ2-3; 9 nucleotides match TRBD1. CDR3 length equals 15 residues. Germline assignment: CDR1 MDHEN and CDR2 SYDVKM. Germline trimming cut 5 bases from V and 3 bases from J; bases unmatched to any gene: 6. The CDR3 is CASSGRGQGTDTQYF. In nucleotides, the CDR3 is TGTGCCAGCAGTGGACGGGGACAGGGAACAGATACGCAGTATTTT.

This chain connects TRBV7-9 to TRBJ1-1, with D hard to call. Germline CDR1 is SEHNR and CDR2 is FQNEAQ (reference sequence). The CDR3 is 13 residues long. Trimming pared 1 base from V and 5 bases from J, leaving 8 bases between. CDR3: CASSLGAGTEAFF. The CDR3 nucleotides read TGTGCCAGCAGCTTAGGGGCCGGTACTGAAGCTTTCTTT.

The chain uses TRBV4-1 and TRBJ2-1; 7 nucleotides match TRBD1. Germline V gene lookup returns CDR1 MGHRA and CDR2 YSYEKL. The CDR3 covers 15 residues. V lost 6 bases to trimming and J lost 0 bases; unmatched junction nucleotides: 5. DNA of the CDR3: TGCGCCAGCAGGCGACAGGGAAGCTCCTACAATGAGCAGTTCTTC. This codes for CASRRQGSSYNEQFF.

The J gene is TRBJ1-3, the V gene TRBV19; the D gene is possibly TRBD1 (5 bases). V lost 6 bases to trimming and J lost 0 bases, with 12 bases between them. This CDR3 is built from 15 residues. The germline V gene encodes CDR1 LNHDA and CDR2 SQIVND (reference sequence). Here the CDR3 DNA reads TGTGCCAGTAGCGAGACAGCACGCTCTGGAAACACCATATATTTT. Translation gives CASSETARSGNTIYF.

V gene TRBV19 combines with J gene TRBJ1-1; 7 nucleotides match TRBD1. CDR1 is LNHDA, CDR2 SQIVND, per germline (reference sequence). CDR3 length: 18 residues. Trimming cost V 3 bases and J 4 bases; bases outside gene matches: 17. CDR3 coding DNA: TGTGCCAGTAGTATCACTCACTTAAATAACAGGGGAAGCACTGAAGCTTTCTTT. Its translation: CASSITHLNNRGSTEAFF.